These 15 T cell receptor beta chains were sequenced from one sample in a study of blood T cell repertoires in COVID-19. The method was immunoSEQ multiplex PCR; TCRdb's version includes in-frame clones alone and lacks a portion of them. The sample shows over 150,000 clones, 70% to 85% of them seen only once. The specimen sequenced was peripheral blood. All receptors derive from an elderly man with COVID-19, enrolled during active disease.

V usage is TRBV27 and J usage is TRBJ1-6; 8 nucleotides match TRBD1. CDR1 and CDR2 from the germline V gene are MNHEY and SMNVEV (reference sequence). V shed 7 bases, J shed 4 bases, and the junction held 9 bases outside the gene matches. This CDR3 has 16 amino acids. The CDR3 nucleotides read TGTGCCAGCAAAAACCAGGGGGCCGCTTATAATTCACCCCTCCACTTT. Its translation is CASKNQGAAYNSPLHF.

The chain combines TRBV4-2 with TRBJ2-1; 14 positions match TRBD2. The CDR3 consists of 18 residues. CDR1 LGHNA and CDR2 YNFKEQ come from the germline V gene. V shed 3 bases, J shed 4 bases, and the junction held 8 bases outside the gene matches. The CDR3 protein is CASSQGLAGAPTYNEQFF. The CDR3 region has the DNA TGTGCCAGCAGCCAGGGACTAGCGGGGGCCCCTACTTACAATGAGCAGTTCTTC.

This clone showed up just a few times. The chain carries TRBV14 and TRBJ2-5; possible D gene TRBD2, 5 bases. CDR1 and CDR2 from the germline V gene are SGHDN and FVKESK. The CDR3 contains 13 residues. Trimming pared 3 bases from V and 5 bases from J, leaving 10 bases between. CDR3 residues: CASSHGDWETQYF. In DNA form, the CDR3 reads TGTGCCAGCAGCCACGGGGATTGGGAGACCCAGTACTTC.

The rearrangement links TRBV19 to TRBJ2-4; 7 bases are a match to TRBD1. Germline V lookup: CDR1 LNHDA, CDR2 SQIVND (reference sequence). This CDR3 contains 13 residues. V gave up 7 bases and J gave up 6 bases; unmatched junction bases: 6. The CDR3 nucleotides read TGTGCCAGTATCGCAGGGGGTATAAACATTCAGTACTTC. Translation: CASIAGGINIQYF.

This clone has only one observation. This chain uses TRBV5-4 with TRBJ2-1, with 10 bases fitting TRBD2. The V segment lost 4 bases and the J segment 5 bases; nucleotides outside the gene matches: 6. Germline V lookup: CDR1 SGHNT, CDR2 YYREEE (reference sequence). CDR3 length: 15 amino acids. Here the CDR3 reads CASSHTSGVNNEQFF. In DNA form, the CDR3 reads TGTGCCAGCAGCCACACTAGCGGGGTAAACAATGAGCAGTTCTTC.

The rearrangement uses TRBV4-1 and TRBJ1-5; tentatively, D is TRBD1 (6 bases). The CDR3 has 15 residues. Germline CDR1 and CDR2: MGHRA and YSYEKL. V dropped 0 bases and J dropped 3 bases, with 9 bases sitting between them. This chain's CDR3 is CASSQEGDNNQPQHF. The CDR3 DNA reads as TGCGCCAGCAGCCAAGAGGGGGACAACAATCAGCCCCAGCATTTT.

The rearrangement uses TRBV7-9 and TRBJ1-1; TRBD1 matches at 8 bases. The CDR3 loop spans 14 amino acids. The germline CDR1 and CDR2 sequences are SEHNR and FQNEAQ (reference sequence). The trim removed 1 base at V and 4 bases at J, leaving 2 bases unmatched. The CDR3 DNA is TGTGCCAGCAGCTTAGGGACAGGGATCACTGAAGCTTTCTTT. Translated: CASSLGTGITEAFF.

A note on this clone: Distinct nucleotide sequences in the sample also encode this CDR3. This CDR3 reads CASSPGGGEQYF. In DNA, the CDR3 is TGTGCCAGCTCGCCTGGGGGGGGCGAGCAGTACTTC. V usage is TRBV18 and J usage is TRBJ2-7; TRBD2 aligns across 7 bases. The CDR3 loop spans 12 amino acids. The J segment lost 6 bases and the V segment lost 6 bases, leaving 5 bases of the junction unmatched. In germline, CDR1 is KGHSH, CDR2 LQKENI.

The V gene is TRBV4-3, the J gene TRBJ1-6; TRBD1 might be the D (6 bases). Germline V lookup: CDR1 LGHNA, CDR2 YSLEER. The ends were cut back, 4 bases at V and 2 bases at J, with 9 bases in the middle. The CDR3 spans 15 residues. This CDR3 reads CASSLQGAYNSPLHF. The DNA of the CDR3 is TGCGCCAGCAGCCTACAGGGTGCCTATAATTCACCCCTCCACTTT.

The gene calls are TRBV7-3 and TRBJ2-3, with TRBD1 identical over 9 bases. This CDR3 region has 16 residues. Germline loops: CDR1 SGHTA, CDR2 FQGTGA. J gave up 1 base and V 0 bases, and 2 bases lay outside the gene matches. The CDR3 region is CASSLTRDRGTDTQYF. For the CDR3, the DNA is TGTGCCAGCAGCTTAACCCGGGACAGGGGCACAGATACGCAGTATTTT.

J is TRBJ2-3 and V is TRBV29-1, with 8 bases matching TRBD2. CDR1 and CDR2 from the germline V gene are SQVTM and ANQGSEA. The length of the CDR3 is 15 residues. V lost 1 base to trimming and J lost 2 bases; unmatched junction nucleotides: 5. The CDR3 is CSVEGGSGITDTQYF. In DNA, the CDR3 is TGCAGCGTTGAAGGAGGTAGCGGGATCACAGATACGCAGTATTTT.

This clone was counted once. J is TRBJ1-3 and V is TRBV4-1; maybe TRBD1 (6 bases). The CDR3 totals 15 residues. Germline V gene sequence: CDR1 MGHRA, CDR2 YSYEKL. The germline V and J ends were trimmed by 4 bases and 8 bases, with 18 bases remaining between them. The CDR3 here is CASSRSSQGMYTIYF. In DNA form, the CDR3 reads TGCGCCAGCAGCCGGAGCTCGCAGGGGATGTACACCATATATTTT.

The chain employs TRBV7-6 and TRBJ2-7; 8 nucleotides match TRBD2. The CDR3 consists of 15 residues. The trim removed 0 bases at V and 0 bases at J, leaving 1 base unmatched. CDR1 is SGHVS, CDR2 FNYEAQ, per germline. CDR3 protein: CASSLAAGGSYEQYF. In DNA, the CDR3 is TGTGCCAGCAGCTTAGCGGCGGGGGGCTCCTACGAGCAGTACTTC.

CDR3 sequence reads: CASSATVINYGYTF. CDR3 DNA: TGTGCCAGCAGTGCAACAGTGATTAACTATGGCTACACCTTC. This chain joins TRBV2 and TRBJ1-2; D ambiguous. The CDR3 loop spans 14 amino acids. The V end was cut by 4 bases, the J end by 1 base, with 10 bases between. The germline gives CDR1 SNHLY, CDR2 FYNNEI.

This sequence joins TRBV11-2 and TRBJ1-2; possible D gene TRBD1, 5 bases. Deletions cut 1 base from V and 10 bases from J, with 10 bases between. Germline CDR1 reads SGHAT; CDR2 reads FQNNGV. This CDR3 spans 12 amino acids. The CDR3 nucleotides are TGTGCCAGCAGCTTAGCAGGGTTAGACTACACCTTC. This sequence encodes CASSLAGLDYTF.